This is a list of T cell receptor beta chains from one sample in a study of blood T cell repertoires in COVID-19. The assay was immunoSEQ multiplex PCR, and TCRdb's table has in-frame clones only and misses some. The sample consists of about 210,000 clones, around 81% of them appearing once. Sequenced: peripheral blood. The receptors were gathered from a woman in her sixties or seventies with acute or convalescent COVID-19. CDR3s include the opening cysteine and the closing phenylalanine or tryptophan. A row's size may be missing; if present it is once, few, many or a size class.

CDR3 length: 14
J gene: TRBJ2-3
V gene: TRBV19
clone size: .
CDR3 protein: CASSGGPSTDTQYF

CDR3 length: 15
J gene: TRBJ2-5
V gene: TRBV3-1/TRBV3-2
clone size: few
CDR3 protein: CASSQERYKRGTQYF

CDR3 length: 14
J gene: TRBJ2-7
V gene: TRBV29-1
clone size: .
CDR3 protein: CSVVERDRSYEQYF

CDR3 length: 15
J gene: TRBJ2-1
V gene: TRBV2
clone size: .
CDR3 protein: CASSGNRVYGNEQFF

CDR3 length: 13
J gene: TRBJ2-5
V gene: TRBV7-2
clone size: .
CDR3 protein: CASSLAFRDRVYF

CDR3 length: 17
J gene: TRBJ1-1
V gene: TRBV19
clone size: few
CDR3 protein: CASRPSGTGSKNTEAFF

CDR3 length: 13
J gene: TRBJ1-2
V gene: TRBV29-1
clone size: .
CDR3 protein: CSVEGTFTGGYTF

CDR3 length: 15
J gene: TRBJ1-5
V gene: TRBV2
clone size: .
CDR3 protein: CASSEGQAIYQPQHF

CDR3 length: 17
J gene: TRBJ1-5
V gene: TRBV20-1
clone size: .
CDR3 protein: CSASRPPGGYSNQPQHF

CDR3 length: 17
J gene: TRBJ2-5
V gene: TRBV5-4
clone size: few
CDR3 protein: CASSSDGASGARETQYF

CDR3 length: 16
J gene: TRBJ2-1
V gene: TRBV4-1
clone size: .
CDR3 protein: CASSQELAGGLGEQFF

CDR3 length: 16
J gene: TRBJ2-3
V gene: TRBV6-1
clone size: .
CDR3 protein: CASSGLAGGSTDTQYF

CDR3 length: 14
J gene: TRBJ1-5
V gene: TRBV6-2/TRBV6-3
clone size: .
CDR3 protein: CASSIGGSNQPQHF

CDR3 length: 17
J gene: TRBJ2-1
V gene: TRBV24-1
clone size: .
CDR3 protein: CATSDPGQGALDNEQFF

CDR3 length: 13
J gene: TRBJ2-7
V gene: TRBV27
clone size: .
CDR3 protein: CASSLARSKEQYF

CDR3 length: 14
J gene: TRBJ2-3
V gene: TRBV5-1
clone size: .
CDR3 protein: CASSIGGRSDTQYF

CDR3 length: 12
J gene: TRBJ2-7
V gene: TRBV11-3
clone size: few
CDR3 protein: CASSPGGYEQYF

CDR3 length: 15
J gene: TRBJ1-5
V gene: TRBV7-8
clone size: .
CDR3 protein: CASSLGGGGNQPQHF

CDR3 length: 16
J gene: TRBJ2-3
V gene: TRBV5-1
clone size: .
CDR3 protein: CASSLGAETGKDTQYF

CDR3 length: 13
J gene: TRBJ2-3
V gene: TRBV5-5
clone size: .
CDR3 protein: CASSPFYTDTQYF

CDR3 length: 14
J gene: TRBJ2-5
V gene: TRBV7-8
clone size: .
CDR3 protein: CASSQGGEPWTQYF

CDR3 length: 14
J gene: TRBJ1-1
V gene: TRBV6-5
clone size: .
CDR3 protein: CASRDRSLNTEAFF

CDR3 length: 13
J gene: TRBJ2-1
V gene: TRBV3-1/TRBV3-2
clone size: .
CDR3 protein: CASSQDLADEQFF

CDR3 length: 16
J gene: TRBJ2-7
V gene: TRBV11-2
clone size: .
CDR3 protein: CASSFVGTKVRVEQYF

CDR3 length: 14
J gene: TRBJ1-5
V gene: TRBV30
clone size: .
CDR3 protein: CAWSEGQGNQPQHF

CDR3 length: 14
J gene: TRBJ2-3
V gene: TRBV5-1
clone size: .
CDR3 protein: CASTPDSVGDTQYF

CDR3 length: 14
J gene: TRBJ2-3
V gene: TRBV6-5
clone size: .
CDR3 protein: CASRGGDGADTQYF

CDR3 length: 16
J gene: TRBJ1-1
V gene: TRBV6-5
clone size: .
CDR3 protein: CASSYGVDRQNTEAFF

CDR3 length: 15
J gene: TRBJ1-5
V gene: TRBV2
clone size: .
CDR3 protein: CASSPARASNQPQHF

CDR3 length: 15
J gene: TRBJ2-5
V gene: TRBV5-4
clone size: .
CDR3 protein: CASSLRSSGTETQYF

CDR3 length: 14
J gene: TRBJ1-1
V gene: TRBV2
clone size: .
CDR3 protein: CASSDRRGNTEAFF

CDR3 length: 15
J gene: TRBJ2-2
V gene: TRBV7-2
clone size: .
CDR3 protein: CASSSTTSGGGELFF

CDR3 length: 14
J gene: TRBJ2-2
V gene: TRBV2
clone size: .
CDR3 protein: CASRPTGVVGELFF

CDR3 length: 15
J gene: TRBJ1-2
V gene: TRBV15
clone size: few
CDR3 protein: CATSTHRVRDYGYTF

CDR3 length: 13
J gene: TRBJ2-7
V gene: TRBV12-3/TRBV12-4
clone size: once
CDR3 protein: CASSSRTVYEQYF

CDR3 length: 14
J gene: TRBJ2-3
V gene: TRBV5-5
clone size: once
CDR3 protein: CASSFSLGPDTQYF

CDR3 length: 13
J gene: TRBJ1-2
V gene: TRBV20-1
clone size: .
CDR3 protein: CSASLQGLEGYTF

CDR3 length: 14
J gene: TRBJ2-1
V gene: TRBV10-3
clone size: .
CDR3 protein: CAISVDRDYNEQFF

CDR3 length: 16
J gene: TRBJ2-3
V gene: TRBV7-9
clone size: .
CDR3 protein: CASSRLSGPSTDTQYF

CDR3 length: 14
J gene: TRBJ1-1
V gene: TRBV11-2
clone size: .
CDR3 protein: CASSQTGGGTEAFF

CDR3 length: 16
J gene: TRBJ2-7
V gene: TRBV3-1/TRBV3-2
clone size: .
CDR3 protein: CASSQDLAGVPYEQYF

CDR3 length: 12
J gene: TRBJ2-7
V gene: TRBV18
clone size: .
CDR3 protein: CASSPTGYEQYF

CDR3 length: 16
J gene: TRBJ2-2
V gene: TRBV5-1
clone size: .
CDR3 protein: CASSFWTSLSTGELFF

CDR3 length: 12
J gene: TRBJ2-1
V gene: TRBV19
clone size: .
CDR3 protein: CASSPSGDRKFF

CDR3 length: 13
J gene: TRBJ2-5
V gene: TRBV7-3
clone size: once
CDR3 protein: CASSLDYSETQYF

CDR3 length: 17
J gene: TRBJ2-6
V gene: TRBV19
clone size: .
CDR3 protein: CASSPRGGFSGANVLTF

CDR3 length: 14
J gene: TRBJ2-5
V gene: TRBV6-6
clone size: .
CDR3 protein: CASISGGRQETQYF

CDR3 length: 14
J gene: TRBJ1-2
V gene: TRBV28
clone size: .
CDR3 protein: CASSSVGGGWGYTF

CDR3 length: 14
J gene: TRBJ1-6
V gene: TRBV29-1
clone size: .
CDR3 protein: CSVVGSSYNSPLHF

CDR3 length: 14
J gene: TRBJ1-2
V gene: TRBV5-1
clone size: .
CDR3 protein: CASSGTGTGRGYTF

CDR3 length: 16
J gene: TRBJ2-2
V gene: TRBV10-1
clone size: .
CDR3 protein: CASSGGQLANTGELFF

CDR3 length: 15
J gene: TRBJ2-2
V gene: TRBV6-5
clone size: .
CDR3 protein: CASSYSILATGELFF

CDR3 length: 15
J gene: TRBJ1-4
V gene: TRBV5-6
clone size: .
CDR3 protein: CASSHRTDYNEKLFF

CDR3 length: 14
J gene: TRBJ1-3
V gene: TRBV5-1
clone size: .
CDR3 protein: CASSFDSPGNTIYF

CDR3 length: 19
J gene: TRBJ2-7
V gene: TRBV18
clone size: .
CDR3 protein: CASSPFGLAGGRSSYEQYF

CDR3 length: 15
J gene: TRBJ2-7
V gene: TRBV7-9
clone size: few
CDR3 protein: CASSLQGGGSYEQYF

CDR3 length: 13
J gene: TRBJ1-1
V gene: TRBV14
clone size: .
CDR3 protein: CASGEGFNTEAFF

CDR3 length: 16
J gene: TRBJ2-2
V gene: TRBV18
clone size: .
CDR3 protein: CASSPPNRVVAGELFF